This TCR beta chain was observed in a study of T-cell reconstitution after alpha-beta-depleted transplantation in children. Trimming pared 3 bases from V and 3 bases from J, leaving 10 bases between. CDR3 size: 14 residues. Germline V CDR1 and CDR2: LGHNA, YSLEER. This clonotype was detected ten times or more. The TCRbeta library incorporated unique molecular identifiers. A single record per CDR3 protein comes from TCRdb applying MiXCR to the PCR reads. Of some 490,000 distinct CDR3 sequences listed, about an eighth are singletons. The sequences come from PBMCs from the stem cell graft donor, collected from the stem cell graft. The receptor was derived from a human donor who donated a stem cell graft to a child with combined immunodeficiency. The chain couples TRBV4-3 to TRBJ2-3; D is undetermined. The CDR3 sequence: CASSQRSETDTQYF. DNA of the CDR3: TGCGCCAGCAGCCAGCGGTCAGAAACAGATACGCAGTATTTT.